Each of the 19 T cell receptor beta chains below was sequenced from the same sample in a study of blood T cell repertoires in COVID-19. Profiling relied on immunoSEQ multiplex PCR, and the TCRdb table lists in-frame clones only, not all of them. This table has 150,000 or so clones, roughly 82% appearing once. The sequencing input was peripheral blood. Receptors originate from a woman between 35 and 50 years old with COVID-19, enrolled during active disease.

The chain joins TRBV19 to TRBJ2-3; 7 bases are shared with TRBD2. CDR3 length: 13 residues. In germline, CDR1 is LNHDA, CDR2 SQIVND (reference sequence). V shed 7 bases and J 3 bases; nucleotides not matched to a gene: 4. The CDR3 spells CASMFGGTDTQYF. CDR3 bases: TGTGCCAGTATGTTCGGGGGGACAGATACGCAGTATTTT.

The chain is built from TRBV19 and TRBJ1-2, with D hard to call. Looked up from germline, CDR1 is LNHDA and CDR2 is SQIVND (reference sequence). The CDR3 runs 14 residues. The ends were cut back, 3 bases at V and 3 bases at J, with 11 bases in the middle. CDR3 sequence reads: CASSISRPDYGYTF. CDR3 bases: TGTGCCAGTAGTATTAGCCGGCCGGACTATGGCTACACCTTC.

This chain uses TRBV9 with TRBJ1-1; D is unclear. V lost 4 bases, J lost 1 base, and 8 bases lay in between. CDR3 size: 13 residues. Germline V gene lookup returns CDR1 SGDLS and CDR2 YYNGEE. The CDR3 region is CASSPRQNTEAFF. The CDR3 region has the DNA TGTGCCAGCAGCCCCCGACAGAACACTGAAGCTTTCTTT.

This clone was counted a few times. CDR3 loop: CATSDPRGGQRDEQFF. The CDR3 DNA follows: TGTGCCACCAGTGATCCGCGGGGAGGGCAAAGGGATGAGCAGTTCTTC. The rearrangement joins TRBV24-1 to TRBJ2-1, with 7 positions matching TRBD2. Germline CDR1 KGHDR, CDR2 SFDVKD. The V segment lost 3 bases and the J segment 8 bases; nucleotides outside the gene matches: 12. The CDR3 runs 16 residues.

The chain joins TRBV27 to TRBJ1-5; D is uncertain. Germline V gene lookup returns CDR1 MNHEY and CDR2 SMNVEV (reference sequence). This CDR3 has 17 residues. V lost 3 bases, J lost 0 bases, and 15 bases lay in between. DNA of the CDR3: TGTGCCAGCAGTTTTCTGACTGTTTCCAATAGCAATCAGCCCCAGCATTTT. This codes for CASSFLTVSNSNQPQHF.

In this sample, this clone turned up once. V gene TRBV28 combines with J gene TRBJ2-7; D gene ambiguous. Germline loops: CDR1 MDHEN, CDR2 SYDVKM. V gave up 8 bases and J gave up 7 bases, with 21 bases separating them. The CDR3 runs 14 residues. CDR3 DNA: TGTGCCAGCCCCTTGGTAGGTAAGGTGAGGGAGCAGTACGTC. Protein: CASPLVGKVREQYV.

This clone was counted only a few times. The chain employs TRBV27 and TRBJ1-2; the D gene is possibly TRBD1 (6 bases). Trimming took off 6 bases at V and 2 bases at J, with 13 bases between the two ends. Per germline, CDR1 MNHEY and CDR2 SMNVEV (reference sequence). This CDR3 comprises 14 residues. The CDR3 DNA follows: TGTGCCAGCAGCCCCTGGGACAAGAACTATGGCTACACCTTC. Protein sequence: CASSPWDKNYGYTF.

The V gene is TRBV6-2 or TRBV6-3, the J gene TRBJ2-3, with TRBD2 identical over 9 bases. The CDR3 covers 15 residues. The ends lost 0 bases at V and 6 bases at J; junction bases unmatched: 4. Germline-derived CDR1 and CDR2 are MNHEY and SVGEGT. CDR3 protein: CASSYSRGGRDTQYF. The CDR3 DNA is TGTGCCAGCAGTTACTCGCGGGGGGGGAGGGATACGCAGTATTTT.

CDR3 sequence (DNA): TGTGCCAGCAGCGTATGGGGGGATCCGAACACTGAAGCTTTCTTT. Its translation is CASSVWGDPNTEAFF. This chain connects TRBV9 to TRBJ1-1; the D gene is possibly TRBD1 (5 bases). Germline CDR1 reads SGDLS; CDR2 reads YYNGEE. The CDR3 consists of 15 residues. V gave up 1 base and J gave up 1 base, with 11 bases separating them. The whole variable domain, filled in from reference TRBV9 and TRBJ1-1, reads DSGVTQTPKHLITATGQRVTLRCSPRSGDLSVYWYQQSLDQGLQFLIQYYNGEERAKGNILERFSAQQFPDLHSELNLSSLELGDSALYFCASSVWGDPNTEAFFGQGTRLTVV.

The rearrangement links TRBV5-5 to TRBJ2-7; D may be TRBD1 (6 bases). Trimming took off 4 bases at V and 2 bases at J, with 13 bases between the two ends. CDR1 is SGHKS, CDR2 YYEKEE, per germline (reference sequence). The CDR3 has 14 amino acids. Here the CDR3 DNA reads TGTGCCAGCAGCGACCGGACAGAAACCTACGAGCAGTACTTC. Its translation: CASSDRTETYEQYF.

This clone has only a few counts. J is TRBJ1-1 and V is TRBV20-1; possibly TRBD1 for D (6 bases). Deletions cut 3 bases from V and 0 bases from J, with 8 bases between. The length of the CDR3 is 13 residues. Germline-derived CDR1 and CDR2 are DFQATT and SNEGSKA (reference sequence). CDR3: CSASGGLNTEAFF. CDR3 nucleotides: TGCAGTGCTAGTGGGGGGCTGAACACTGAAGCTTTCTTT.

In its sample, this clone was seen a few times. The genes are TRBV30 and TRBJ1-2, with 8 bases that match TRBD1. Germline assignment: CDR1 GTSNPN and CDR2 SVGIG (reference sequence). The CDR3 spans 12 residues. The V and J ends lost 2 bases and 7 bases, in that order; junction bases with no gene match: 3. CDR3 sequence: CAWSPTGAGYTF. The CDR3 DNA is TGTGCCTGGAGTCCGACAGGGGCTGGCTACACCTTC. The complete variable domain, with remaining parts taken from reference TRBV30 and TRBJ1-2, reads SQTIHQWPATLVQPVGSPLSLECTVEGTSNPNLYWYRQAAGRGLQLLFYSVGIGQISSEVPQNLSASRPQDRQFILSSKKLLLSDSGFYLCAWSPTGAGYTFGSGTRLTVV.

The chain links TRBV3-1 (or the pseudogene TRBV3-2) to TRBJ1-2; D may be TRBD1 (5 bases). Germline V gene sequence: CDR1 LGHDT, CDR2 YNNKEL (reference sequence). V lost 1 base, J lost 7 bases, and 16 bases lay in between. The CDR3 loop spans 15 amino acids. The CDR3 loop reads CASSQAVGGTPGYTF. The CDR3 DNA is TGTGCCAGCAGCCAAGCAGTGGGAGGGACCCCTGGCTACACCTTC.

The genes are TRBV3-1 (or the pseudogene TRBV3-2) and TRBJ1-4, with TRBD1 matching over 7 bases. The CDR3 is 15 residues long. Germline V gives CDR1 LGHDT, CDR2 YNNKEL (reference sequence). The trim removed 5 bases at V and 7 bases at J, leaving 10 bases unmatched. The CDR3 here is CASSGPGTVVEKLFF. DNA of the CDR3: TGTGCCAGCAGCGGACCCGGGACAGTGGTTGAAAAACTGTTTTTT.

The rearrangement uses TRBV12-3 or TRBV12-4 and TRBJ2-7, with D unclear. The CDR3 totals 13 residues. V was trimmed by 3 bases and J by 3 bases, leaving 9 bases between them. The CDR3 bases are TGTGCCAGCAGTTTGCAGTCCCACTACGAGCAGTACTTC. It translates to CASSLQSHYEQYF.

The chain couples TRBV19 to TRBJ2-7; D is possibly TRBD1 (6 bases). Trimming cost V 4 bases and J 0 bases, with 13 bases left between them. This CDR3 has 15 amino acids. The germline V gene has CDR1 LNHDA and CDR2 SQIVND (reference sequence). CDR3 nucleotides: TGTGCCAGTAGTACTCCCGGGACACCCTCCTACGAGCAGTACTTC. Translated: CASSTPGTPSYEQYF.

V is TRBV6-6 and J is TRBJ1-2; D perhaps matches TRBD1 (6 bases). CDR3 length equals 12 residues. Germline V gives CDR1 MNHNY, CDR2 SVGAGI (reference sequence). With 6 bases removed from V and 3 bases from J, the gap between germline ends came to 8 bases. In nucleotides, the CDR3 is TGTGCCAGCAGCCACAGGGACTATGGCTACACCTTC. Residues: CASSHRDYGYTF.

The chain couples TRBV30 to TRBJ1-2; TRBD1 matches 7 bases. The CDR3 extends over 13 amino acids. The V gene end was trimmed by 6 bases and the J gene end by 0 bases; junction bases not matched to a gene: 4. Looked up from germline, CDR1 is GTSNPN and CDR2 is SVGIG (reference sequence). CDR3 DNA sequence: TGTGCCTGCCCGACAGGGTCTAACTATGGCTACACCTTC. As protein: CACPTGSNYGYTF.

The chain employs TRBV5-5 and TRBJ1-1; 8 nucleotides align to TRBD1. Germline-derived CDR1 and CDR2 are SGHKS and YYEKEE (reference sequence). V gave up 5 bases and J gave up 0 bases; unmatched junction bases: 6. The CDR3 is 15 residues long. CDR3 DNA: TGTGCCAGCAGACGGGACAGGACATTGAACACTGAAGCTTTCTTT. Amino acid sequence: CASRRDRTLNTEAFF.